This T cell receptor (beta chain) was identified in a study of T cell responses to AZD1222 COVID-19 vaccine. The CDR3 consists of 12 residues. Trimming removed 3 bases at V and 6 bases at J, with 6 bases between. TCRdb's table, derived via immunoSEQ multiplex PCR, lists solely in-frame clones and lacks some. The repertoire has fewer than 150,000 clones, roughly 90% of them found once; the top ten carry around 15%. The material sequenced was peripheral blood, taken on day 0 of AZD1222 vaccination. This sequence originates from an adult in good health. The rearrangement joins TRBV12-3 or TRBV12-4 to TRBJ1-5, with D unresolved. The CDR3 sequence: CASSFFGQPQHF. CDR3 coding DNA: TGTGCCAGCAGTTTTTTTGGTCAGCCCCAGCATTTT.